These 5 T cell receptor beta chains share one sample of origin, sequenced in a study of technical replicates of blood from several donors. Profiled with immunoSEQ multiplex PCR; TCRdb holds only in-frame clones, not every one. This table holds 75,000 to 100,000 clones, about 96% found once. Sequenced sample: T cells isolated from PBMCs. The receptors derive from a human donor in good health.

The V gene is TRBV2, the J gene TRBJ2-1; D perhaps matches TRBD1 (5 bases). Trimming stripped 10 bases from V and 2 bases from J, with 15 bases between. CDR3 length: 14 residues. In germline, CDR1 is SNHLY, CDR2 FYNNEI. For the CDR3, the DNA is TGTGCCAACCTAGATCTACAGGCCTACAATGAGCAGTTCTTC. The encoded protein is CANLDLQAYNEQFF.

This clone occurred once. The chain joins TRBV6-5 to TRBJ1-1; maybe TRBD1 (6 bases). Trimming took off 4 bases at V and 7 bases at J, with 22 bases between the two ends. This CDR3 comprises 16 residues. Germline loops: CDR1 MNHEY, CDR2 SVGAGI. The CDR3 region is CASSSAAGAVLFEAFF. In DNA, the CDR3 is TGTGCCAGCAGTTCGGCGGCAGGGGCGGTTTTATTTGAAGCTTTCTTT.

The chain recombines TRBV9 with TRBJ1-3, with 8 bases lining up with TRBD1. V lost 4 bases to trimming and J lost 0 bases; unmatched junction nucleotides: 9. CDR1 is SGDLS and CDR2 is YYNGEE in the germline V gene. This CDR3 region has 17 residues. The CDR3 here is CASSFHSGGSSGNTIYF. The CDR3, as DNA: TGTGCCAGCAGCTTCCATTCAGGGGGCTCCTCTGGAAACACCATATATTTT.

The chain joins TRBV2 to TRBJ2-7, with a possible D match to TRBD1 (6 bases). CDR1 and CDR2 (germline): SNHLY, FYNNEI. This CDR3 region has 11 residues. The ends were cut back, 6 bases at V and 7 bases at J, with 10 bases in the middle. This CDR3 is CASRVTGEQYF. The CDR3 DNA sequence: TGTGCCAGCAGGGTAACAGGGGAGCAGTACTTC.

V gene TRBV2 combines with J gene TRBJ1-2, with D perhaps matching TRBD1 (6 bases). Trimming removed 4 bases from V and 5 bases from J, with 8 bases in between. There are 12 residues in the CDR3. In germline, CDR1 is SNHLY, CDR2 FYNNEI. The CDR3: CASSGTEYGYTF. In DNA, the CDR3 is TGTGCCAGCAGTGGGACAGAGTATGGCTACACCTTC.